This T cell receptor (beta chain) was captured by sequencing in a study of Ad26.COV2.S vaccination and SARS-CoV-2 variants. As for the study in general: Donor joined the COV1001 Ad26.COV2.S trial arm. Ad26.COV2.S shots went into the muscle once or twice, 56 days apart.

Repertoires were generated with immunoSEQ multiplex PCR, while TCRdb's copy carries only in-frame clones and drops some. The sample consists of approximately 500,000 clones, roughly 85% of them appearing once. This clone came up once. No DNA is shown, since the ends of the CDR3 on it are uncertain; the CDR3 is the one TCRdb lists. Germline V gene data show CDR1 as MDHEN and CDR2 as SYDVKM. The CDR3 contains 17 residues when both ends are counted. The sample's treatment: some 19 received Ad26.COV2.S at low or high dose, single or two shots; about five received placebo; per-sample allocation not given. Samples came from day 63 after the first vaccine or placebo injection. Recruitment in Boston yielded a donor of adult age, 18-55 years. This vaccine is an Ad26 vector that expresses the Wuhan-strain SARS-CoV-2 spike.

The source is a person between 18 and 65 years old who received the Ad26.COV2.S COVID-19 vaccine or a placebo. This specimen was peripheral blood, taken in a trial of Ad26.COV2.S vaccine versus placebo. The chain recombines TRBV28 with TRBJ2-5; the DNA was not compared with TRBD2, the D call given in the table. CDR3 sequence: CASSSSGTSGRGETQYF.